Listed below are T cell receptor beta chains from one sample, sequenced in a study of regulatory T cells in long-lasting Graves disease. TCRdb re-called the multiplex PCR reads with MiXCR, one entry per CDR3 protein. The sample contains roughly 500,000 distinct CDR3 sequences, around 12% of which appear only once. This same sample was also taken into another study, of T cells in Graves' hyperthyroidism and ophthalmopathy.

The sequencing here drew on peripheral blood mononuclear cells (PBMCs), taken at new diagnosis, from a patient treated with antithyroid drugs. The receptors shown here come from a woman under 40 with Graves disease. CDR3s include the opening cysteine and the closing phenylalanine or tryptophan. Fields, in order: J gene, clone size, D gene, V gene, CDR3 protein, CDR3 DNA. A D gene is named only where the DNA matches it firmly. Size values are once, few and many counts, or a class for expanded clones, and some rows have none.

j_call: TRBJ2-1
clone_size: .
d_call: TRBD1
v_call: TRBV7-8
cdr3_aa: CASSQTGVGEFF
cdr3_nt: TGTGCCAGCAGCCAGACAGGGGTCGGGGAGTTCTTC

j_call: TRBJ1-4
clone_size: few
d_call: TRBD1
v_call: TRBV20-1
cdr3_aa: CSAGTGGEKLFF
cdr3_nt: TGCAGTGCAGGGACAGGGGGTGAAAAACTGTTTTTT

j_call: TRBJ1-5
clone_size: many
d_call: .
v_call: TRBV24-1
cdr3_aa: CATSTSNQPQHF
cdr3_nt: TGTGCCACCAGTACTAGCAATCAGCCCCAGCATTTT

j_call: TRBJ2-1
clone_size: many
d_call: TRBD1
v_call: TRBV7-8
cdr3_aa: CASSLAGTGTDYNEQFF
cdr3_nt: TGTGCCAGCAGCTTAGCGGGCACCGGGACAGACTACAATGAGCAGTTCTTC

j_call: TRBJ1-3
clone_size: many
d_call: TRBD1
v_call: TRBV7-9
cdr3_aa: CASSLNPGGLGSGNTIYF
cdr3_nt: TGTGCCAGCAGCTTAAATCCAGGGGGCCTTGGATCTGGAAACACCATATATTTT

j_call: TRBJ2-1
clone_size: few
d_call: .
v_call: TRBV6-2/TRBV6-3
cdr3_aa: CASSERENSYNEQFF
cdr3_nt: TGTGCCAGCAGTGAACGGGAAAACTCCTACAATGAGCAGTTCTTC

j_call: TRBJ1-2
clone_size: many
d_call: .
v_call: TRBV20-1
cdr3_aa: CSARAGIRYGYTF
cdr3_nt: TGCAGTGCTAGGGCGGGCATCCGCTATGGCTACACCTTC

j_call: TRBJ2-3
clone_size: .
d_call: TRBD2
v_call: TRBV11-3
cdr3_aa: CASSPSRGTRTTDTQYF
cdr3_nt: TGTGCCAGCAGCCCCAGCCGTGGGACTAGGACCACAGATACGCAGTATTTT

j_call: TRBJ1-4
clone_size: few
d_call: .
v_call: TRBV19
cdr3_aa: CASSIDWTATSDEKLFF
cdr3_nt: TGTGCCAGTAGTATAGATTGGACAGCCACAAGTGATGAAAAACTGTTTTTT

j_call: TRBJ1-2
clone_size: many
d_call: .
v_call: TRBV12-5
cdr3_aa: CASGSTLEGGYTF
cdr3_nt: TGTGCTAGTGGTTCGACCCTCGAGGGAGGCTACACCTTC

j_call: TRBJ1-5
clone_size: many
d_call: .
v_call: TRBV7-9
cdr3_aa: CASSPTARQGVNQPQHF
cdr3_nt: TGTGCCAGCAGCCCTACTGCAAGGCAGGGTGTAAATCAGCCCCAGCATTTT

j_call: TRBJ1-2
clone_size: .
d_call: .
v_call: TRBV5-1
cdr3_aa: CASRGNGGNYGYTF
cdr3_nt: TGCGCCAGCAGAGGGAATGGTGGGAACTATGGCTACACCTTC

j_call: TRBJ2-1
clone_size: few
d_call: TRBD2
v_call: TRBV20-1
cdr3_aa: CSVDPLLAGVHEQFF
cdr3_nt: TGCAGTGTAGACCCTCTTCTAGCGGGAGTCCATGAGCAGTTCTTC

j_call: TRBJ1-1
clone_size: few
d_call: .
v_call: TRBV6-2/TRBV6-3
cdr3_aa: CASRLQGWTEAFF
cdr3_nt: TGTGCCAGCAGGCTACAAGGGTGGACTGAAGCTTTCTTT

j_call: TRBJ2-6
clone_size: many
d_call: .
v_call: TRBV30
cdr3_aa: CAWSVKAGANVLTF
cdr3_nt: TGTGCCTGGAGTGTAAAAGCTGGGGCCAACGTCCTGACTTTC